This is a list of T cell receptor beta chains from one sample in a study of blood T cell repertoires in COVID-19. Profiling relied on immunoSEQ multiplex PCR, and the TCRdb table lists in-frame clones only, not all of them. The data hold almost 400,000 clones, with approximately 87% observed a single time. The sequencing input was PBMCs or T cells enriched from blood (not recorded which). The source is a woman in her 30s with acute COVID-19. Each CDR3 is given with its conserved first and last residue. Clone size appears in some rows only: once, few, many, or a class for an expanded clone.

CDR3 protein: CASSEWASGGVDEQFF; V gene: TRBV10-1; clone size: -
CDR3 protein: CSASFSGGSTGELFF; V gene: TRBV20-1; clone size: -
CDR3 protein: CASRDSSSGANVLTF; V gene: TRBV9; clone size: -
CDR3 protein: CATSIGEYNEQFF; V gene: TRBV15; clone size: -
CDR3 protein: CAWDQGSGYNEQFF; V gene: TRBV30; clone size: -
CDR3 protein: CASSQVVTGANYGYTF; V gene: TRBV4-1; clone size: few
CDR3 protein: CASSELKGLPAFF; V gene: TRBV2; clone size: -
CDR3 protein: CASSERAGAYNEQFF; V gene: TRBV6-4; clone size: -
CDR3 protein: CASSAGQGRDSPLHF; V gene: TRBV19; clone size: -
CDR3 protein: CASRPSRLGGYTF; V gene: TRBV6-5; clone size: -
CDR3 protein: CASSAEQGAARGYTF; V gene: TRBV9; clone size: few
CDR3 protein: CASSLLKGRGGYTF; V gene: TRBV28; clone size: -
CDR3 protein: CASSSGVAEAFF; V gene: TRBV2; clone size: -
CDR3 protein: CASSQIPLNTEAFF; V gene: TRBV3-1/TRBV3-2; clone size: -
CDR3 protein: CASSEQVGYEQYF; V gene: TRBV25-1; clone size: -
CDR3 protein: CASSIDLLLGALRGGYTF; V gene: TRBV19; clone size: -
CDR3 protein: CASSQGSGGNSPLHF; V gene: TRBV4-3; clone size: -
CDR3 protein: CATHRTGGVYGYTF; V gene: TRBV6-5; clone size: -
CDR3 protein: CASSADRGNTEAFF; V gene: TRBV11-2; clone size: -
CDR3 protein: CASSSGSYNEQFF; V gene: TRBV12-3/TRBV12-4; clone size: once
CDR3 protein: CSVNPGVDEQFF; V gene: TRBV29-1; clone size: -
CDR3 protein: CATSDLAGRLNYGYTF; V gene: TRBV24-1; clone size: -
CDR3 protein: CASSQGRPNTGELFF; V gene: TRBV4-3; clone size: -
CDR3 protein: CATSDSSSPRSEQFF; V gene: TRBV24-1; clone size: few
CDR3 protein: CASSLVYGGELVTEAFF; V gene: TRBV5-1; clone size: -